These T cell receptor beta chains were read from a single sample in a study of cytomegalovirus exposure and HLA in healthy donors. Sequenced by immunoSEQ multiplex PCR; TCRdb stores in-frame clones only, minus some. The table lists about 140,000 clones, about 84% of them singletons, with 2% to 3% in the top ten. The specimen was PBMCs. These receptors were obtained from a man aged 50-59 years in good health and CMV-seronegative. The CDR3 runs from the conserved cysteine through the conserved F or W. A D gene is named only where the DNA matches it firmly. The size entry is marked missing in some rows and otherwise reads once, few, many or a size class.

d_gene | j_gene | v_gene | abundance | CDR3nt | CDR3aa
- | TRBJ2-1 | TRBV9 | - | TGTGCCAGCAGCGTAGTGACTAGTTTCAATGAGCAGTTCTTC | CASSVVTSFNEQFF
TRBD2 | TRBJ2-7 | TRBV10-3 | - | TGTGCCATCAGTGATGCCGGGACTAGCGGGAGGACCTCCTACGAGCAGTACTTC | CAISDAGTSGRTSYEQYF
TRBD1 | TRBJ2-5 | TRBV27 | - | TGTGCCAGCAGTTCGGGACAGGGGGTCGGAGAGACCCAGTACTTC | CASSSGQGVGETQYF
- | TRBJ2-5 | TRBV5-4 | once | TGTGCCAGCAGTCCAATTCAGGAGACTATCCAAGAGACCCAGTACTTC | CASSPIQETIQETQYF
- | TRBJ2-7 | TRBV18 | - | TGTGCCAGCTCACCACCCACGAGAGACTACGAGCAGTACTTC | CASSPPTRDYEQYF
- | TRBJ1-4 | TRBV2 | - | TGTGCCAGCAGTGTAGGGGGACGAATGAATGAAAAACTGTTTTTT | CASSVGGRMNEKLFF
TRBD1 | TRBJ2-3 | TRBV5-8 | once | TGTGCCAGCAGCTTGGGTCAGGGGGTCCGCACAGATACGCAGTATTTT | CASSLGQGVRTDTQYF
TRBD1 | TRBJ1-5 | TRBV19 | - | TGTGCCAGTAGTACGAAGACAGGGGGTCAGCCCCAGCATTTT | CASSTKTGGQPQHF
- | TRBJ1-1 | TRBV30 | - | TGTGCCTGGAGTGTAGAGGTAACCGGGACAAAGAACACTGAAGCTTTCTTT | CAWSVEVTGTKNTEAFF
TRBD2 | TRBJ2-3 | TRBV10-3 | few | TGTGCCATCAGTGCCGGGACTAGCGGGAGAACAGATACGCAGTATTTT | CAISAGTSGRTDTQYF
TRBD1 | TRBJ1-1 | TRBV18 | - | TGTGCCAGCTCCCAGGGACAGGGTGGGTACACTGAAGCTTTCTTT | CASSQGQGGYTEAFF
TRBD2 | TRBJ2-3 | TRBV28 | - | TGTGTTACGATGTTTAGCGGGGGCACAGATACGCAGTATTTT | CVTMFSGGTDTQYF
- | TRBJ2-2 | TRBV5-4 | - | TGTGCCAGCAAAAAATGGCAGGGCAATACCGGGGAGCTGTTTTTT | CASKKWQGNTGELFF
- | TRBJ1-1 | TRBV5-6 | few | TGTGCCAGCAGCTTTACCCCAGGGAAGGCCACTGAAGCTTTCTTT | CASSFTPGKATEAFF
TRBD2 | TRBJ2-1 | TRBV5-1 | - | TGCGCCAGCAGCCGGATATGGGTAGCGGGGGATGAGCAGTTCTTC | CASSRIWVAGDEQFF
- | TRBJ2-7 | TRBV10-3 | - | TGTGCCATCAGAGCACCAACCTACGAGCAGTACTTC | CAIRAPTYEQYF
- | TRBJ1-2 | TRBV15 | - | TGTGCCCCCGGGTTAGCTGGATGTAACTATGGCTACACCTTC | CAPGLAGCNYGYTF
- | TRBJ1-1 | TRBV2 | - | TGTGCCAGCAGTGATCAGGCGAACACTGAAGCTTTCTTT | CASSDQANTEAFF
TRBD1 | TRBJ1-6 | TRBV2 | - | TGTGCCAGCAGGGGGACAGGGGGCGCGAATTCACCCCTCCACTTT | CASRGTGGANSPLHF
TRBD2 | TRBJ2-3 | TRBV4-1 | - | TGCGCCAGCAGCACAGGGACTAGCGGGGGGATCACAGATACGCAGTATTTT | CASSTGTSGGITDTQYF
TRBD2 | TRBJ2-3 | TRBV9 | - | TGTGCCAGCAGCGCAGGACTAGCCACAGATACGCAGTATTTT | CASSAGLATDTQYF
- | TRBJ2-5 | TRBV2 | - | TGTGCCAGCAGTGAAGGGCTAGGGGCCCAAGAGACCCAGTACTTC | CASSEGLGAQETQYF
TRBD1 | TRBJ1-3 | TRBV15 | - | TGTGCCACCAGCAGGACGGACAGGGGTGTTGGAAACACCATATATTTT | CATSRTDRGVGNTIYF
- | TRBJ2-3 | TRBV7-9 | - | TGTGCCAGCAGCTTATTAGCAGGGGCGAGAGATACGCAGTATTTT | CASSLLAGARDTQYF
- | TRBJ2-1 | TRBV5-6 | - | TGTGCCAGCAGCTTGGGTGACAGTTCCTACAATGAGCAGTTCTTC | CASSLGDSSYNEQFF
- | TRBJ2-3 | TRBV4-1 | - | TGCGCCAGCAGCCAAGAGGACCTTTCCGGGAGCATGCATACGCAGTATTTT | CASSQEDLSGSMHTQYF
TRBD1 | TRBJ2-2 | TRBV28 | - | TGTGCCAGCAGTGTTGGGACAGGGGGATCATCCGGGGAGCTGTTTTTT | CASSVGTGGSSGELFF
- | TRBJ2-7 | TRBV7-3 | few | TGTGCCAGCAGCCCTAGGATGGGTGCCGAGCAGTACTTC | CASSPRMGAEQYF
TRBD1 | TRBJ2-7 | TRBV28 | - | TGTGCCAGCAGTTTGGCAGGGGGATCACGCGAGCAGTACTTC | CASSLAGGSREQYF
- | TRBJ1-1 | TRBV28 | - | TGTGCCAGCAGTTTATCGAGCATGAACACTGAAGCTTTCTTT | CASSLSSMNTEAFF
TRBD1 | TRBJ1-6 | TRBV5-8 | - | TGTGCCAGCAGCTTTAACAGGGGGCTTTCACCCCTCCACTTT | CASSFNRGLSPLHF
TRBD1 | TRBJ2-3 | TRBV5-1 | - | TGCGCCAGCAGCTTCCGACAGGGTCACGATACGCAGTATTTT | CASSFRQGHDTQYF
TRBD1 | TRBJ1-2 | TRBV5-4 | - | TGTGCCAGCAGCGCCGGAACCGGGACAGGGGGAAGGGCCTATGGCTACACCTTC | CASSAGTGTGGRAYGYTF
TRBD2 | TRBJ2-3 | TRBV4-1 | - | TGCGCCAGCAGCCAAGTGCCCACCTTAGCGGGCCCAGATACGCAGTATTTT | CASSQVPTLAGPDTQYF
TRBD1 | TRBJ2-7 | TRBV7-9 | - | TGTGCCAGCAGCACTCGACAGGGGTTACGGTACGAGCAGTACTTC | CASSTRQGLRYEQYF
TRBD1 | TRBJ2-3 | TRBV2 | - | TGTGCCAGCAGGGTCCCCGAGGACAGGGGGAGTACAGATACGCAGTATTTT | CASRVPEDRGSTDTQYF
TRBD2 | TRBJ2-2 | TRBV7-9 | - | TGTGCCAGCAGCCCCTCAGGTGCGGGAGTTACCGGGGAGCTGTTTTTT | CASSPSGAGVTGELFF
- | TRBJ2-7 | TRBV18 | once | TGTGCCAGCTCACCGACAGGATCCTACGAGCAGTACTTC | CASSPTGSYEQYF
TRBD2 | TRBJ2-3 | TRBV7-6 | - | TGTGCCAGCAGCTTAGGTGGCGGGAGAATCACAGATACGCAGTATTTT | CASSLGGGRITDTQYF
- | TRBJ1-1 | TRBV28 | few | TGTGCCAGCAGTGGAGGGAACACTGAAGCTTTCTTT | CASSGGNTEAFF
TRBD1 | TRBJ2-7 | TRBV11-3 | - | TGTGCCAGCAGCTTAGTTCCGACAGGGTACTACGAGCAGTACTTC | CASSLVPTGYYEQYF
- | TRBJ1-2 | TRBV20-1 | - | TGCAGTGCTTACGGGTCGGGTGGCTACACCTTC | CSAYGSGGYTF
- | TRBJ1-4 | TRBV28 | - | TGTGCCATCCAGAGGGGGGGGATAGAAGAAAAACTGTTTTTT | CAIQRGGIEEKLFF
- | TRBJ1-6 | TRBV6-6 | - | TGTGCCAGCAGTCCCGGACAGTCCTATAATTCACCCCTCCACTTT | CASSPGQSYNSPLHF
- | TRBJ2-3 | TRBV4-1 | - | TGCGCCAGCAGCCAGTCGGGGGTCACAGATACGCAGTATTTT | CASSQSGVTDTQYF
TRBD1 | TRBJ2-2 | TRBV5-1 | - | TGCGCCAAAAAGGGACAGGAGGCCGGGGAGCTGTTTTTT | CAKKGQEAGELFF
- | TRBJ2-3 | TRBV4-1 | - | TGCGCCAGCAGCCAAGAGACCCTCGAGCCGGCGGCGGATACGCAGTATTTT | CASSQETLEPAADTQYF
- | TRBJ2-2 | TRBV5-4 | once | TGTGCCAGCAGCTTGGGCCAGATGATGAACACCGGGGAGCTGTTTTTT | CASSLGQMMNTGELFF